A single sample gave rise to the 2 T cell receptor beta chains below, sequenced in a study of cytomegalovirus exposure and HLA in healthy donors (dated by TCRdb to the late 2010s). The protocol used for the library was the immunoSEQ multiplex PCR assay. For the multiplex PCR, a mixture combining 60 forward primers for TCR Vbeta segments and 13 reverse primers for TCR Jbeta segments was used. Held by TCRdb, this immuneACCESS table contains in-frame sequences only and omits some clones. Under half of the omission traces to an unresolved V gene where checked; the cause of the rest is unknown. Per the sample table, the count is under 200,000 clones. In total, the top ten clones hold about 6.8% of the sample. The sequenced material came from PBMCs. The source of these receptors is a man aged 30 to 45 in good health and CMV-seronegative.

The chain couples TRBV19 to TRBJ2-2; perhaps TRBD1 as D (5 bases). Germline values: CDR1 LNHDA, CDR2 SQIVND (reference sequence). Trimming took 7 bases from V and 3 from J, leaving 18 bases between them. This CDR3 has 16 amino acids. CDR3: CASTLSKGLDTGELFF. The CDR3 coding sequence is TGTGCCAGTACCCTTTCCAAGGGGTTAGACACCGGGGAGCTGTTTTTT.

This sequence joins TRBV10-3 and TRBJ1-1; weak D call: TRBD1 (5 bases). CDR1 and CDR2 from the germline V gene are ENHRY and SYGVKD. The CDR3 contains 17 residues. V was pared by 5 bases and J by 3 bases, with 22 bases between. In nucleotides, the CDR3 is TGTGCCATCAGTACGAATCATGGAGGGGCCGCTTACACTGAAGCTTTCTTT. Amino acids: CAISTNHGGAAYTEAFF.